A single sample is the source of the 7 T cell receptor beta chains below, sequenced in a study of blood T cell repertoires in COVID-19. Sequenced by immunoSEQ multiplex PCR; TCRdb stores in-frame clones only, minus some. The sample shows about 58,000 clones, around 90% of them seen only once. The material sequenced was peripheral blood. The receptors were sampled from a man in his fifties or sixties with active COVID-19.

This clone was observed a single time. The chain recombines TRBV28 with TRBJ2-5, with 9 bases aligning to TRBD1. Germline loops: CDR1 MDHEN, CDR2 SYDVKM. The J segment lost 4 bases and the V segment lost 9 bases, leaving 3 bases of the junction unmatched. The CDR3 is 12 residues long. In DNA form, the CDR3 reads TGTGCCAGTGTGACAGGGGGAGAGACCCAGTACTTC. It translates to CASVTGGETQYF.

The chain is built from TRBV2 and TRBJ2-2; 10 nucleotides line up with TRBD2. Germline V gene data show CDR1 as SNHLY and CDR2 as FYNNEI. Germline trimming cut 7 bases from V and 5 bases from J; bases unmatched to any gene: 19. The CDR3 consists of 19 residues. Here the CDR3 reads CASTTGASGSRRGTGELFF. The CDR3 nucleotides are TGTGCCAGCACCACGGGGGCTAGCGGGAGTCGACGAGGGACCGGGGAGCTGTTTTTT.

The rearrangement uses TRBV4-2 and TRBJ2-3; TRBD2 aligns across 11 bases. J was trimmed by 1 base and V by 6 bases; bases with no gene match: 3. The CDR3 totals 15 residues. Germline V lookup: CDR1 LGHNA, CDR2 YNFKEQ. This CDR3 is CASRLAGGGTDTQYF. The CDR3 nucleotides read TGTGCCAGCAGGCTAGCGGGAGGAGGCACAGATACGCAGTATTTT.

The chain combines TRBV7-8 with TRBJ2-1; perhaps TRBD2 as D (5 bases). V was trimmed by 5 bases and J by 0 bases, leaving 11 bases between them. The germline V gene encodes CDR1 SGHVS and CDR2 FQNEAQ. The CDR3 sequence is 15 residues long. CDR3 bases: TGTGCCAGCAGCCAAAGTGGGAGCTCCTACAATGAGCAGTTCTTC. Encoded protein: CASSQSGSSYNEQFF. The full variable domain, in which reference TRBV7-8 and TRBJ2-1 provide the parts outside the CDR3, is GAGVSQSPRYKVAKRGQDVALRCDPISGHVSLFWYQQALGQGPEFLTYFQNEAQLDKSGLPSDRFFAERPEGSVSTLKIQRTQQEDSAVYLCASSQSGSSYNEQFFGPGTRLTVL.

The chain has TRBV6-4 and TRBJ1-5; TRBD1 agrees at 7 bases. Germline CDR1 is MRHNA and CDR2 is SNTAGT. V dropped 5 bases and J dropped 4; count of bases not matched to a gene: 11. This CDR3 has 16 residues. The CDR3 protein is CASSRPGQGGNQPQHF. CDR3 DNA: TGTGCCAGCAGTCGCCCTGGGCAGGGGGGAAATCAGCCCCAGCATTTT.

This clone is a singleton in its sample. The rearrangement links TRBV5-6 to TRBJ1-5, with D perhaps TRBD1 (6 bases). The CDR3 is made up of 19 amino acids. The germline V gene has CDR1 SGHDT and CDR2 YYEEEE. Deletions cut 4 bases from V and 1 base from J, with 24 bases between. The CDR3 DNA is TGTGCCAGCAGCCGGGTGGGTGCACAGGGTTTGGAAAGCAATCAGCCCCAGCATTTT. Translating gives CASSRVGAQGLESNQPQHF.

The chain has TRBV7-6 and TRBJ1-4, with TRBD1 identical over 7 bases. There are 16 residues in the CDR3. Unmatched junction bases numbered 9, after V lost 1 base and J lost 7 bases. In germline, CDR1 is SGHVS, CDR2 FNYEAQ. The CDR3 region is CASSLGTGTDSEKLFF. The DNA of the CDR3 is TGTGCCAGCAGCTTAGGGACCGGGACAGATAGTGAAAAACTGTTTTTT. Together with reference TRBV7-6 and TRBJ1-4, the CDR3 gives the full variable domain: GAGVSQSPRYKVTKRGQDVALRCDPISGHVSLYWYRQALGQGPEFLTYFNYEAQQDKSGLPNDRFSAERPEGSISTLTIQRTEQRDSAMYRCASSLGTGTDSEKLFFGSGTQLSVL.